This entry features one TCR beta chain sequence. The CDR3 is 13 residues long. Germline V gene data show CDR1 as KGHSH and CDR2 as LQKENI. Trimming shortened V by 5 bases and J by 3 bases, and 7 bases separated the two germline ends. Only in-frame clones appear in the TCRdb table, and some are missing; sequencing was by immunoSEQ multiplex PCR. Of tens of thousands of clones in the sample, 60% to 80% are singletons; the top ten hold 4.5% to 6%. These data originate in a study of CD4+ T cells in melanoma. This chain links TRBV18 with TRBJ2-2; no firm D call. The sample consisted of tumor tissue. The TCR comes from a human donor with melanoma. CDR3 region: CASSVHDTGELFF. As DNA, the CDR3 is TGTGCCAGCTCAGTACATGACACCGGGGAGCTGTTTTTT.